This T cell receptor beta chain was documented in a study of cytomegalovirus exposure and HLA in healthy donors (dated by TCRdb to about 2017). At the level of the whole study: According to a later analysis, one platform produced both the roughly 130 validation repertoires and the 550 to 800 repertoires of the first cohort. The study aimed to test whether signatures of past pathogen exposure could be identified by cataloging public T cell receptors. Along with the approximately 600-subject first cohort, a separate validation cohort of 120 different subjects was used. The study combined high-throughput TCR immunosequencing, statistical association of individual TCRs with disease status, and machine learning to predict cytomegalovirus infection status. Here is what the overall study found, with its caveats: In vitro tests confirmed that a few of the cytomegalovirus-associated TCR beta chains recognize cytomegalovirus antigens. Cytomegalovirus status was reported to be diagnosed by the classifier with high specificity and sensitivity in both the original and validation cohorts. According to the authors, the approach could potentially be generalized to other disease states and immunological phenotypes. All 120 or so repertoires were used to score co-occurrence in the validation cohort in a later analysis, because that analysis had no HLA typing for the cohort. In a later analysis, TCRs clustered in the first cohort were found to also tend to co-occur in the approximately 120 validation repertoires, with approximately 94% of cluster scores above 0. A total of 164 TCR beta chains were listed by the study as associated with cytomegalovirus. Across donors, most TCR sequences were observed very rarely, whereas some public TCRs were present in many individuals.

This clone occurred a few times. Its binding antigen is unknown. Base qualities are missing; no much larger clone stands one base away. Library creation used the immunoSEQ multiplex PCR assay. The published analysis was carried out like this. To diagnose cytomegalovirus status from the catalog of TCR beta chain sequences, a statistical classification framework was built. TCRdb took this table from immuneACCESS and kept in-frame rearrangements with V and J called. Such tables lack part of the clones; where checked against another copy, unresolved V genes explain under half of the gap, and the rest is unexplained. V and J calls and clone size are those listed in that table; D and trimming were worked out from the DNA. The sample contains over 85,000 clones, 84% of them found a single time. About 12% of the sample rests with the top ten. The donors belonged to the validation cohort of 90 to 150 subjects, which was separate from the roughly 670-subject first cohort.

The receptor was isolated from a woman under 30 in good health and CMV-seropositive. The sequenced sample was PBMCs.

The CDR3 region reads CASSQDGRGQPQHF. The DNA is as follows: TGCGCCAGCAGCCAAGATGGGAGGGGGCAGCCCCAGCATTTT. The chain employs TRBV4-1 and TRBJ1-5; the D gene is possibly TRBD1, with 6 bases matching. V sheds 0 bases and J sheds 7 bases, leaving 10 bases between their ends. CDR1 MGHRA and CDR2 YSYEKL were looked up in the germline V gene. Counted from cysteine to phenylalanine, this CDR3 has 14 amino acids. The sequence is cut down to CDR3 DNA, 42 bases in frame from base 1.